This is a list of T cell receptor beta chains from one sample in a study of neoadjuvant anti-PD-1 for oral cavity cancer. Profiling relied on immunoSEQ multiplex PCR, and the TCRdb table lists in-frame clones only, not all of them. The sample comprises some 70,000 clones, approximately 85% of which are singletons, and 3.4% rests with the top ten. The specimen was PBMCs, collected after nivolumab (anti-PD-1) treatment. The receptors originated from a person between 40 and 85 years old with oral cavity squamous cell carcinoma. CDR3s include the opening cysteine and the closing phenylalanine or tryptophan. A D gene is named only where the DNA matches it firmly. The listing skips clone size in some rows; elsewhere it reads once, few, many or a size class.

TRBJ2-3,.,TRBV10-3,.,CAIRNTDTQYF,TGTGCCATCAGAAACACAGATACGCAGTATTTT
TRBJ1-3,.,TRBV9,.,CASSPSVQGNTIYF,TGTGCCAGCAGCCCCTCCGTCCAGGGGAACACCATATATTTT
TRBJ2-3,TRBD2,TRBV2,few,CASSEAGVLVDTQYF,TGTGCCAGCAGTGAGGCGGGAGTCTTGGTAGATACGCAGTATTTT
TRBJ2-5,.,TRBV20-1,.,CSALGGETQYF,TGCAGTGCTTTGGGCGGTGAGACCCAGTACTTC
TRBJ1-3,.,TRBV5-1,.,CASSLADSGNTIYF,TGCGCCAGCAGCTTAGCGGACTCTGGAAACACCATATATTTT
TRBJ2-5,TRBD2,TRBV27,once,CASSRLAVQETQYF,TGTGCCAGCAGCCGCCTAGCGGTCCAAGAGACCCAGTACTTC
TRBJ2-1,.,TRBV19,.,CASVGPPRWCYNEQFF,TGTGCCAGCGTCGGCCCCCCAAGATGGTGCTACAATGAGCAGTTCTTC
TRBJ2-2,TRBD2,TRBV30,.,CAWSLAGSVGELFF,TGTGCCTGGAGTTTAGCGGGTTCGGTCGGGGAGCTGTTTTTT
TRBJ2-3,.,TRBV9,few,CASSRLAAASTDTQYF,TGTGCCAGCAGCCGCCTAGCCGCCGCCAGCACAGATACGCAGTATTTT
TRBJ1-1,.,TRBV27,.,CASSFVGGGEAFF,TGTGCCAGCAGTTTTGTGGGAGGGGGTGAAGCTTTCTTT
TRBJ2-3,TRBD2,TRBV7-9,.,CASTHTAGGLTDTQYF,TGTGCCAGCACCCATACAGCGGGAGGGCTTACAGATACGCAGTATTTT
TRBJ2-4,TRBD2,TRBV19,.,CASRTSDKNIQYF,TGTGCCAGTAGAACTAGCGATAAAAACATTCAGTACTTC
TRBJ2-1,.,TRBV6-5,.,CASSPLPRDNEQFF,TGTGCCAGCAGCCCCCTGCCTAGGGACAATGAGCAGTTCTTC
TRBJ2-7,.,TRBV11-3,.,CASSLSARYF,TGTGCCAGCAGCTTATCAGCAAGGTACTTC
TRBJ2-7,TRBD1,TRBV11-2,.,CASSGTGFYEQYF,TGTGCCAGCAGCGGGACAGGGTTTTACGAGCAGTACTTC
TRBJ2-2,.,TRBV19,.,CASSMGWLNTGELFF,TGTGCCAGTAGTATGGGTTGGCTTAACACCGGGGAGCTGTTTTTT
TRBJ2-7,.,TRBV10-3,.,CAISAQEYEQYF,TGTGCCATCAGTGCGCAAGAATACGAGCAGTACTTC
TRBJ2-1,.,TRBV6-6,once,CASSRRTDNEQFF,TGTGCCAGCAGTCGCCGGACTGACAATGAGCAGTTCTTC
TRBJ2-5,.,TRBV5-1,few,CASSSPTRGEQETQYF,TGCGCCAGCAGCTCGCCGACTAGGGGGGAACAAGAGACCCAGTACTTC
TRBJ2-1,.,TRBV14,.,CASSQVYEGNEQFF,TGTGCCAGCAGCCAAGTCTATGAGGGCAATGAGCAGTTCTTC
TRBJ1-2,.,TRBV6-5,.,CASSYGGSYGYTF,TGTGCCAGCAGTTACGGGGGATCCTATGGCTACACCTTC
TRBJ2-2,.,TRBV19,.,CASSQGGTGELFF,TGTGCCAGTAGCCAGGGTGGAACCGGGGAGCTGTTTTTT
TRBJ2-7,TRBD2,TRBV6-5,.,CASRLLGGGEQYF,TGTGCCAGCCGACTACTTGGGGGGGGCGAGCAGTACTTC
TRBJ2-3,.,TRBV27,once,CASSLGPGLSTDTQYF,TGTGCCAGCAGTTTGGGGCCGGGACTTAGCACAGATACGCAGTATTTT
TRBJ2-2,.,TRBV9,.,CASSVGRTNTGELFF,TGTGCCAGCAGCGTAGGCAGAACGAACACCGGGGAGCTGTTTTTT
TRBJ2-5,TRBD1,TRBV6-5,.,CASSRGQAPQETQYF,TGTGCCAGCAGTCGGGGACAGGCGCCCCAAGAGACCCAGTACTTC
TRBJ2-1,.,TRBV20-1,.,CSADYNEQFF,TGCAGTGCTGACTACAATGAGCAGTTCTTC
TRBJ2-7,TRBD2,TRBV6-1,.,CASSEPGLSYEQYF,TGTGCCAGCAGTGAACCGGGACTATCCTACGAGCAGTACTTC
TRBJ2-7,.,TRBV27,.,CASSLRPRDTYSYEQYF,TGTGCCAGCAGTTTGCGCCCCCGGGACACTTACTCCTACGAGCAGTACTTC
TRBJ2-2,.,TRBV14,.,CASSQYLSGTLANTGELFF,TGTGCCAGCAGCCAATACTTATCCGGGACCCTCGCGAACACCGGGGAGCTGTTTTTT
TRBJ2-7,.,TRBV28,.,CASSYPDGSPHEQYF,TGTGCCAGCAGTTACCCGGACGGCTCCCCCCACGAGCAGTACTTC
TRBJ2-1,.,TRBV6-1,.,CASSERGWSGEQFF,TGTGCCAGCAGTGAAAGAGGATGGTCAGGTGAGCAGTTCTTC
TRBJ1-1,.,TRBV6-5,.,CVSSYSSSANTEAFF,TGTGTCAGCAGTTACTCCTCAAGTGCGAACACTGAAGCTTTCTTT
TRBJ2-7,TRBD2,TRBV5-6,.,CASSDSRVASGSTYEQYF,TGTGCCAGCAGCGACTCTAGGGTAGCTAGCGGGTCCACCTACGAGCAGTACTTC
TRBJ2-2,TRBD1,TRBV11-2,.,CASSLVWTGVTGELFF,TGTGCCAGCAGCTTAGTGTGGACAGGGGTCACCGGGGAGCTGTTTTTT
TRBJ1-5,TRBD1,TRBV5-5,.,CASSLGRWTGANQPQHF,TGTGCCAGCAGCTTGGGAAGGTGGACAGGGGCGAATCAGCCCCAGCATTTT
TRBJ1-1,.,TRBV10-1,.,CASSFRKDPNTEAFF,TGCGCCAGCAGTTTTCGAAAAGACCCAAACACTGAAGCTTTCTTT
TRBJ2-7,.,TRBV11-3,once,CASSLDHGEQYF,TGTGCCAGCAGCTTAGATCACGGAGAGCAGTACTTC
TRBJ2-7,.,TRBV27,.,CASSLSERQYF,TGTGCCAGCAGTTTATCTGAGAGGCAGTACTTC
TRBJ1-2,TRBD1,TRBV7-3,.,CASSPTGQGDGYTF,TGTGCCAGCAGCCCGACCGGACAGGGAGATGGCTACACCTTC
TRBJ1-5,.,TRBV27,.,CASSLSFGQPQHF,TGTGCCAGCAGTTTATCTTTTGGTCAGCCCCAGCATTTT
TRBJ2-7,.,TRBV11-2,.,CASSLERRLGEQYF,TGTGCCAGCAGCTTAGAGAGACGGCTGGGCGAGCAGTACTTC
TRBJ2-6,.,TRBV10-3,once,CAISVGVTGANVLTF,TGTGCCATCAGTGTCGGGGTCACTGGGGCCAACGTCCTGACTTTC
TRBJ2-1,TRBD2,TRBV7-8,.,CASSFATSGRTHEQFF,TGTGCCAGCAGCTTTGCAACTAGCGGGAGGACCCATGAGCAGTTCTTC
TRBJ2-5,.,TRBV7-3,.,CASSLLNGETQYF,TGTGCCAGCAGCTTACTTAATGGGGAGACCCAGTACTTC
TRBJ2-1,.,TRBV6-5,.,CASSYPGRESEQFF,TGTGCCAGCAGTTACCCGGGACGGGAGTCGGAGCAGTTCTTC
TRBJ1-2,TRBD1,TRBV6-5,.,CASSRNRGDYGYTF,TGTGCCAGCAGTAGGAACAGGGGGGACTATGGCTACACCTTC
TRBJ2-2,TRBD2,TRBV6-4,.,CASRSSGSYPGELFF,TGTGCCAGCCGCTCTAGCGGGAGTTATCCCGGGGAGCTGTTTTTT
TRBJ1-1,.,TRBV6-4,.,CASRLWTNTEAFF,TGTGCCAGCAGGCTGTGGACGAACACTGAAGCTTTCTTT